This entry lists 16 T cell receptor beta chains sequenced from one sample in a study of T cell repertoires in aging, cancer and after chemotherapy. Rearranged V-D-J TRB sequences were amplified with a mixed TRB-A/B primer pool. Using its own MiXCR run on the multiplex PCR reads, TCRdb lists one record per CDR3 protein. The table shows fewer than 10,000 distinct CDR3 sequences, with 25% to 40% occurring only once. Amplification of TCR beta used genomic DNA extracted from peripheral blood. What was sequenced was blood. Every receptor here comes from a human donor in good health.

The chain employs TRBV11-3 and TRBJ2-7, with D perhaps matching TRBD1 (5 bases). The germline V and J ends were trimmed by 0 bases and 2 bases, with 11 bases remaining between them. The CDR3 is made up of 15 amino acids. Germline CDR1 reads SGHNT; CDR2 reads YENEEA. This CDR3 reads CASSLDTGNAYEQYF. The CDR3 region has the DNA TGTGCCAGCAGCTTAGATACAGGCAACGCCTACGAGCAGTACTTC.

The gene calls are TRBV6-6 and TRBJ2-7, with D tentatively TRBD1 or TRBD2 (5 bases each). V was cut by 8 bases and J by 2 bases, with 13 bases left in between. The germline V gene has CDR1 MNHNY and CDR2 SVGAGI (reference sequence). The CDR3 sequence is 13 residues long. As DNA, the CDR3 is TGTGCCAGCTTCGGGACCGAGGCCTACGAGCAGTACTTC. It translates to CASFGTEAYEQYF.

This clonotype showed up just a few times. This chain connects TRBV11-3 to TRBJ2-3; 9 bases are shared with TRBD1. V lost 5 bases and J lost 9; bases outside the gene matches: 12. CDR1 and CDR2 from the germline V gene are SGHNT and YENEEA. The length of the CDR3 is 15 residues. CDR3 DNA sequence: TGTGCCAGCAGCCGACGCCGGGACAGGGTAGGGACGCAGTATTTT. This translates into CASSRRRDRVGTQYF.

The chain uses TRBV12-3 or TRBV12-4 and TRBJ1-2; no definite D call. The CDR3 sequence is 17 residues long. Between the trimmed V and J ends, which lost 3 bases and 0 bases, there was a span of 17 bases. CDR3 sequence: CASSFDRFITPNYGYTF. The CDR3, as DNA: TGTGCCAGCAGTTTTGACCGATTTATCACCCCTAACTATGGCTACACCTTC.

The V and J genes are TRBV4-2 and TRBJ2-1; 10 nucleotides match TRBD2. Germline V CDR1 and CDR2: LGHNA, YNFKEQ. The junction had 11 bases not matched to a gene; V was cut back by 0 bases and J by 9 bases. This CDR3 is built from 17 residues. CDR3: CASSQEPSGGARGEQFF. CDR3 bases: TGTGCCAGCAGCCAAGAGCCCAGCGGGGGGGCTCGGGGTGAGCAGTTCTTC.

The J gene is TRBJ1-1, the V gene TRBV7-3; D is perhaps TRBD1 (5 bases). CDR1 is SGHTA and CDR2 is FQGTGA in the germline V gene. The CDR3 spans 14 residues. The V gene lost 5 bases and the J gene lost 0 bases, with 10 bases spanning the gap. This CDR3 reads CASSPGAVNTEAFF. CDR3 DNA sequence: TGTGCCAGCAGCCCCGGGGCGGTGAACACTGAAGCTTTCTTT.

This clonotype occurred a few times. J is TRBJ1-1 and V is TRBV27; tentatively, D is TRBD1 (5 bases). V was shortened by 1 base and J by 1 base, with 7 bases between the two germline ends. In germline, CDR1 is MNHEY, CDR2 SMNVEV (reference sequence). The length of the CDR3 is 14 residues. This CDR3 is CASSLWQGNTEAFF. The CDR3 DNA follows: TGTGCCAGCAGTTTATGGCAGGGGAACACTGAAGCTTTCTTT.

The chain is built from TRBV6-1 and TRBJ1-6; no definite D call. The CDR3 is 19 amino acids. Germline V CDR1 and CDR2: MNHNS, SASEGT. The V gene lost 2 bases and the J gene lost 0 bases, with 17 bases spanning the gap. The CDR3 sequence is CASSEQDHQKFSYNSPLHF. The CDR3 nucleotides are TGTGCCAGCAGTGAACAGGACCACCAAAAATTCTCCTATAATTCACCCCTCCACTTT.

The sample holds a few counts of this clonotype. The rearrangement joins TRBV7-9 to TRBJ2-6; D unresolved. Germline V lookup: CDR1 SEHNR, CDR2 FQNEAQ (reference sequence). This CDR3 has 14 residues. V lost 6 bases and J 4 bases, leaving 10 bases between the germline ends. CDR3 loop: CASREGPGANVLTF. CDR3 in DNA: TGTGCCAGCAGGGAAGGGCCCGGGGCCAACGTCCTGACTTTC.

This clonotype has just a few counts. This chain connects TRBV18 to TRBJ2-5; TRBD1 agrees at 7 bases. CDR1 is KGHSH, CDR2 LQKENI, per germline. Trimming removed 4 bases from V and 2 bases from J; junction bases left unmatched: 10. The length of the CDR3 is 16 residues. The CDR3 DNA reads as TGTGCCAGCTCACGGGGACAGCCAAGTCTACAAGAGACCCAGTACTTC. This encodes CASSRGQPSLQETQYF.

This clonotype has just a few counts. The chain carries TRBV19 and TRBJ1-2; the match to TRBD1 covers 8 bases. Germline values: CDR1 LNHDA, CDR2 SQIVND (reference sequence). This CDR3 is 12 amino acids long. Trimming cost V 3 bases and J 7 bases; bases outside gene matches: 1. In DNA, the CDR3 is TGTGCCAGTAGTATGCAGGGGGCTGGCTACACCTTC. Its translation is CASSMQGAGYTF.

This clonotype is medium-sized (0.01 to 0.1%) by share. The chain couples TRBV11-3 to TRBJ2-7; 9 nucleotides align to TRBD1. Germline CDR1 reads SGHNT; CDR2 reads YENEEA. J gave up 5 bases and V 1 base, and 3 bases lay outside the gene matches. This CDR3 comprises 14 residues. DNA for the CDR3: TGTGCCAGCAGCTTAGGAAGGACAGGGGACGAGCAGTACTTC. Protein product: CASSLGRTGDEQYF.

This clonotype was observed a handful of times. The CDR3 protein is CAIRGRLSYEQYF. Here the CDR3 DNA reads TGTGCCATCAGGGGCAGACTCTCCTACGAGCAGTACTTC. The chain links TRBV10-3 to TRBJ2-7; D is undetermined. This CDR3 is built from 13 residues. In germline, CDR1 is ENHRY, CDR2 SYGVKD. V lost 6 bases, J lost 0 bases, and 9 bases lay in between.

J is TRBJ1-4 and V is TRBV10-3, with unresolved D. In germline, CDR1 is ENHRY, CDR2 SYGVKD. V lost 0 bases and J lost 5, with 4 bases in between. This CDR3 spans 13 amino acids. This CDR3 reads CAISESYNEKLFF. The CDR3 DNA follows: TGTGCCATCAGTGAGTCTTACAATGAAAAACTGTTTTTT.

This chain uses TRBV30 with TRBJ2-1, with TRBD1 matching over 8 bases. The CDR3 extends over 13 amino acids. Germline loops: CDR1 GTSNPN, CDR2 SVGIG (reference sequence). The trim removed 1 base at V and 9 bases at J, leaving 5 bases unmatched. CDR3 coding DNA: TGTGCCTGGAGTGGACAGGGGAGGAGTGAGCAGTTCTTC. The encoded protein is CAWSGQGRSEQFF.

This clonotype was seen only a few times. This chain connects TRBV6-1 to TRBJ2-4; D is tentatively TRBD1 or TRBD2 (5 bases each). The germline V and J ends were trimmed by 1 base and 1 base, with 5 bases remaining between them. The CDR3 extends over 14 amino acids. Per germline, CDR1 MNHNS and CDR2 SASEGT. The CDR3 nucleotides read TGTGCCAGCAGTGAAGGGGGGGCCAAAAACATTCAGTACTTC. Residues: CASSEGGAKNIQYF.